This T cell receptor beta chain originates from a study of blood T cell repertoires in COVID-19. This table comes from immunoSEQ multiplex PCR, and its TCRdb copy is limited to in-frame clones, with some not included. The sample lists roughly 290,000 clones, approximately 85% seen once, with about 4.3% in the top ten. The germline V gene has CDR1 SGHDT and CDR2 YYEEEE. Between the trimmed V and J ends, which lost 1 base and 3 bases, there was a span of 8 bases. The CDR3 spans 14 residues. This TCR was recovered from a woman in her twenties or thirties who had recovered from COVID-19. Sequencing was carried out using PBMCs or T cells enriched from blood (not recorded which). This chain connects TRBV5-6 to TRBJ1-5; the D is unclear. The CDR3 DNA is TGTGCCAGCAGCTTGCGAGCACTCAATCAGCCCCAGCATTTT. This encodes CASSLRALNQPQHF.